This T cell receptor beta chain was observed in a study of CD8 T cells in ankylosing spondylitis. Notes on the study in general: It appeared that ankylosing spondylitis blood was characterized by a TCR beta motif of about 8 highly homologous variants. Significantly higher representation of disease-linked clones was reported for matched ankylosing spondylitis synovial fluid.

With 7 bases clipped from V and 4 bases from J, the junction kept 4 bases outside the gene matches. The CDR3 consists of 14 residues. Molecular-barcoded quantitative 5'-RACE produced these TCR beta libraries. Using its own MiXCR run on the 5' RACE reads, TCRdb lists one record per CDR3 protein. The sample carries approximately 190,000 distinct CDR3 sequences, 10% to 15% recorded once. At least ten counts were recorded for this clonotype. What it binds is not known. The V and J genes are TRBV12-3 or TRBV12-4 and TRBJ2-1; 10 bases are shared with TRBD2. The sequence came from a female donor with ankylosing spondylitis or in good health (not recorded which). Sequenced input: blood, either unsorted or a sorted T cell fraction (not recorded which). Written as DNA, the CDR3 is TGTGCCAGCACGCTACTAGCGGGATACAATGAGCAGTTCTTC. As protein: CASTLLAGYNEQFF.